A selection of T cell receptor beta chains follows, all from one sample in a study of OX40 agonist ivuxolimab in advanced cancers. Assay used: immunoSEQ multiplex PCR; TCRdb lists only in-frame clones, some missing. Here the sample spans 90,000 to 100,000 clones, approximately 85% being singletons. The sequencing here drew on CD4+ or CD8+ T cells sorted from blood, taken in a trial of the OX40 agonist ivuxolimab. The receptors here all came from an adult with an advanced solid tumor such as melanoma, head and neck, liver or kidney cancer. The CDR3 runs from the conserved cysteine through the conserved F or W. D genes are given only for firm matches. Where a row states a size, it is once, few, many or the class of an expanded clone; other rows omit it.

D gene,V gene,J gene,clone size,CDR3 protein,CDR3 DNA
TRBD1,TRBV5-1,TRBJ2-7,.,CASSLAGTDYEQYF,TGCGCCAGCAGCTTGGCTGGGACAGACTACGAGCAGTACTTC
.,TRBV5-6,TRBJ2-2,.,CASSLVPIYPGELFF,TGTGCCAGCAGCTTAGTCCCAATATATCCCGGGGAGCTGTTTTTT
.,TRBV5-6,TRBJ2-4,.,CASSLVRFSAKNIQYF,TGTGCCAGCAGCTTGGTTAGGTTTTCGGCCAAAAACATTCAGTACTTC
.,TRBV6-6,TRBJ1-5,.,CASSSPFGNQPQHF,TGTGCCAGCAGTTCGCCCTTCGGCAATCAGCCCCAGCATTTT
TRBD2,TRBV7-2,TRBJ2-3,.,CASSTTSGDTDTQYF,TGTGCCAGCAGCACGACTAGCGGGGACACAGATACGCAGTATTTT
.,TRBV19,TRBJ2-1,.,CASSIILHNEQFF,TGTGCCAGTAGTATAATCCTGCACAATGAGCAGTTCTTC
.,TRBV7-7,TRBJ2-1,.,CASSLALDNEQFF,TGTGCTAGCAGCTTAGCGTTGGACAATGAGCAGTTCTTC
.,TRBV6-5,TRBJ2-3,.,CASSSSGSTDTQYF,TGTGCCAGCAGTAGCAGCGGGAGCACAGATACGCAGTATTTT
TRBD2,TRBV5-4,TRBJ2-1,.,CASSGRSGGNNEQFF,TGTGCCAGCAGCGGCCGTTCGGGAGGGAACAATGAGCAGTTCTTC
.,TRBV4-1,TRBJ1-3,.,CASSPEGDGNTIYF,TGCGCCAGCAGCCCGGAGGGCGATGGAAACACCATATATTTT
TRBD2,TRBV30,TRBJ2-1,.,CALAGGYNEQFF,TGTGCCTTAGCGGGAGGGTACAATGAGCAGTTCTTC
.,TRBV7-2,TRBJ1-2,.,CASSGTGGAGAVYGYTF,TGTGCCAGCAGCGGTACCGGTGGGGCGGGCGCGGTCTATGGCTACACCTTC
.,TRBV23-1,TRBJ2-1,.,CASISNEQFF,TGCGCCAGCATTTCCAATGAGCAGTTCTTC
.,TRBV7-3,TRBJ2-2,.,CASSPYRNTGELFF,TGTGCCAGCAGCCCTTACCGGAACACCGGGGAGCTGTTTTTT
TRBD2,TRBV28,TRBJ2-7,.,CASSSGASGNWAEQYF,TGTGCCAGCAGCTCCGGGGCTAGCGGGAACTGGGCCGAGCAGTACTTC
TRBD1,TRBV6-6,TRBJ2-5,.,CASSQMGQGLQTQYF,TGTGCCAGCAGTCAAATGGGACAGGGGTTGCAGACCCAGTACTTC
TRBD1,TRBV7-6,TRBJ2-3,.,CASSLQGTGVDTQYF,TGTGCCAGCAGCCTACAGGGGACAGGGGTAGATACGCAGTATTTT
TRBD1,TRBV6-1,TRBJ2-7,.,CASSDPQGASSYEQYF,TGTGCCAGCAGTGACCCACAGGGGGCGAGCTCCTACGAGCAGTACTTC
.,TRBV27,TRBJ2-7,.,CASSLSVGINEQYF,TGTGCCAGCAGTTTATCGGTAGGGATCAACGAGCAGTACTTC
.,TRBV11-3,TRBJ2-3,.,CASSLGGRPTDTQYF,TGTGCCAGCAGCTTAGGAGGCAGGCCCACAGATACGCAGTATTTT
.,TRBV18,TRBJ2-1,.,CASSPRHLNEQFF,TGTGCCAGCTCACCACGGCATCTCAATGAGCAGTTCTTC
.,TRBV4-1,TRBJ1-3,few,CASSQGRGNTIYF,TGCGCCAGCAGCCAAGGAAGGGGAAACACCATATATTTT
TRBD2,TRBV2,TRBJ2-1,.,CASSFRLAGPLNEQFF,TGTGCCAGCAGTTTCCGACTAGCGGGCCCCCTCAATGAGCAGTTCTTC
.,TRBV19,TRBJ2-1,.,CASSINQEVNEQFF,TGTGCCAGTAGTATAAACCAGGAGGTAAATGAGCAGTTCTTC
TRBD1,TRBV7-9,TRBJ2-7,.,CASSLGTGGGDEQYF,TGTGCCAGCAGCTTGGGGACAGGGGGTGGCGACGAGCAGTACTTC
.,TRBV6-5,TRBJ2-7,.,CASSSPYEQYF,TGTGCCAGCAGTTCTCCCTACGAGCAGTACTTC
.,TRBV19,TRBJ2-6,once,CASLGVSSGANVLTF,TGTGCCAGTCTGGGGGTTAGCTCTGGGGCCAACGTCCTGACTTTC
.,TRBV28,TRBJ2-7,.,CASSRAGVSYEQYF,TGTGCCAGCAGTAGGGCAGGGGTTTCCTACGAGCAGTACTTC
.,TRBV5-6,TRBJ1-1,.,CASSSIEGGTAFF,TGTGCCAGCAGCTCTATCGAGGGGGGTACAGCTTTCTTT
TRBD1,TRBV5-1,TRBJ1-5,once,CASSPRDRLPLSNQPQHF,TGCGCCAGCAGCCCCCGGGACAGGTTACCACTTAGCAATCAGCCCCAGCATTTT
TRBD2,TRBV5-4,TRBJ2-1,.,CASSFLIQREALGRVNEQFF,TGTGCCAGCAGCTTTCTTATCCAGCGGGAGGCCTTGGGAAGGGTGAATGAGCAGTTCTTC
TRBD2,TRBV28,TRBJ2-5,.,CASSLGGSGGTQYF,TGTGCCAGCAGTTTAGGGGGGTCGGGGGGAACCCAGTACTTC
TRBD2,TRBV6-6,TRBJ2-7,.,CASSPLWTSDSYEQYF,TGTGCCAGCAGTCCCCTTTGGACTAGCGATAGCTACGAGCAGTACTTC
.,TRBV18,TRBJ1-1,once,CASTRGTEAFF,TGTGCCAGCACGAGGGGCACTGAAGCTTTCTTT
.,TRBV10-3,TRBJ1-2,.,CAIGGEGSYGYTF,TGTGCCATCGGGGGAGAAGGGAGCTATGGCTACACCTTC
.,TRBV5-4,TRBJ2-1,few,CASSLSGAGYNEQFF,TGTGCCAGCAGCTTGTCGGGGGCGGGTTACAATGAGCAGTTCTTC
.,TRBV10-1,TRBJ1-1,few,CASSEVPGQPNTEAFF,TGCGCCAGCAGTGAGGTTCCCGGCCAGCCGAACACTGAAGCTTTCTTT
.,TRBV21-1,TRBJ2-2,.,CALLSGHTGELFF,TGTGCCTTGTTGAGCGGTCACACCGGGGAGCTGTTTTTT
.,TRBV27,TRBJ1-1,.,CASSKTEGTEAFF,TGTGCCAGCAGCAAGACAGAGGGCACTGAAGCTTTCTTT